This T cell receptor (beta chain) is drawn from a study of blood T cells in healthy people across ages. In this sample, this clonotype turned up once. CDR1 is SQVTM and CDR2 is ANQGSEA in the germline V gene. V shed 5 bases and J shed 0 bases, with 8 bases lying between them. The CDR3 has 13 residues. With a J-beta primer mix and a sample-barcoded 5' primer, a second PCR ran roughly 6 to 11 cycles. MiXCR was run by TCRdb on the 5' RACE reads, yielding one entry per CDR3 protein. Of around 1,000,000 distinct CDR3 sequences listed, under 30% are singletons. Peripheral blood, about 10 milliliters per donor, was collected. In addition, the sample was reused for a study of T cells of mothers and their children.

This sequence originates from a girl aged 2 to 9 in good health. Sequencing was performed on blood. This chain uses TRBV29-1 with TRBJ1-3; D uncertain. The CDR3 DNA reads TGCAGCGTTCAGTCACTCTCTGGAAACACCATATATTTT. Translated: CSVQSLSGNTIYF.